This TCR beta chain originates from a study of glioma-infiltrating T cells after dendritic cell vaccination. Time point of the sample: after dendritic cell vaccination, including at tumor progression/relapse. Repertoires were generated with immunoSEQ multiplex PCR, while TCRdb's copy carries only in-frame clones and drops some. The sample holds around 90,000 clones; approximately 75% are singletons and the top ten take approximately 2%. Per germline, CDR1 MNHEY and CDR2 SMNVEV (reference sequence). The CDR3 extends over 18 amino acids. V shed 4 bases and J shed 1 base, with 19 bases lying between them.

This receptor was identified in a human donor with glioblastoma. The sequencing here drew on blood, taken after dendritic cell vaccination. The chain carries TRBV27 and TRBJ2-2, with a possible D match to TRBD1 (5 bases). The DNA of the CDR3 is TGTGCCAGCAGTTATCACACCCCCCAGGGAAGGAACACCGGGGAGCTGTTTTTT. This gives the protein CASSYHTPQGRNTGELFF.